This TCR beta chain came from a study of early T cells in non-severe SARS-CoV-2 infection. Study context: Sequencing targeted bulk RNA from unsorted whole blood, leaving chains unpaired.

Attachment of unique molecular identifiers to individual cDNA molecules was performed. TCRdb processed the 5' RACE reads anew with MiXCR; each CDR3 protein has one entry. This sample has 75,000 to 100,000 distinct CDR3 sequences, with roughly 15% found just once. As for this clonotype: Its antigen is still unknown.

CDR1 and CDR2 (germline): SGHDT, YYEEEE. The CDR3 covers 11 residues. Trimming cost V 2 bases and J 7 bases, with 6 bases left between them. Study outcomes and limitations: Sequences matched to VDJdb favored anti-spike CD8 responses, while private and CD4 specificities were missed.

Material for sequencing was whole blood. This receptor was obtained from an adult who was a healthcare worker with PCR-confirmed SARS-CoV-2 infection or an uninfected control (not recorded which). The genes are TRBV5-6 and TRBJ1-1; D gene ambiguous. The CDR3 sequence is CASSFSHEAFF. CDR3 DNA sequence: TGTGCCAGCAGCTTCTCACATGAAGCTTTCTTT.